This entry lists 29 T cell receptor beta chains sequenced from one sample in a study of read filtering for tumor transcriptome and immune sequencing. Molecular barcoded adaptors covering alpha/delta and beta/gamma chains were used on approximately 400 ng RNA. MiXCR, run by TCRdb on the reads, gives a single entry per CDR3 protein. The repertoire has around 38,000 distinct CDR3 sequences, roughly an eighth of them found once; the top ten carry about 25%. Material: a population of CD138-negative cells sorted from bone marrow. Source of these receptors: a donor aged 40 or over with multiple myeloma.

This clonotype was picked up a small number of times. This chain uses TRBV10-3 with TRBJ2-3, with D possibly being TRBD1 (5 bases). Germline assignment: CDR1 ENHRY and CDR2 SYGVKD. The CDR3 totals 16 residues. Trimming took 2 bases from V and 2 from J, leaving 14 bases between them. The CDR3 loop reads CAISERRAGFTDTQYF. CDR3 DNA sequence: TGTGCCATCAGTGAGAGGCGAGCAGGGTTCACAGATACGCAGTATTTT.

About this clonotype: The junction departs from the called germline gene at one end, perhaps through a read error. V is TRBV19 and J is TRBJ2-7; maybe TRBD2 (6 bases). The CDR3 runs 14 residues. From germline, CDR1 is LNHDA and CDR2 SQIVND (reference sequence). Here the CDR3 reads CVSSSIRDSYEQYF. The CDR3 DNA is TGTGTCAGTAGCTCGATACGGGACTCATACGAGCAGTACTTC.

In DNA, the CDR3 is TGTGCCAGCGGCTCCTTCGGGACTAGCGGGAGTGGACATGAGCAGTTCTTC. This codes for CASGSFGTSGSGHEQFF. V usage is TRBV6-5 and J usage is TRBJ2-1; TRBD2 agrees at 14 bases. The germline gives CDR1 MNHEY, CDR2 SVGAGI. Trimming took 8 bases from V and 8 from J; bases not matched to a gene: 14. The CDR3 is 17 amino acids.

Ten or more counts support this clonotype. V gene TRBV3-1 combines with J gene TRBJ2-2; D perhaps matches TRBD1 (5 bases). CDR1 is LGHDT, CDR2 YNNKEL, per germline (reference sequence). V was trimmed by 4 bases and J by 1 base, leaving 10 bases between them. The CDR3 totals 15 residues. The CDR3 bases are TGTGCCAGCAGCCTAGAGACAGTGAACACCGGGGAGCTGTTTTTT. It translates to CASSLETVNTGELFF. The full variable domain, with the rest looked up from reference TRBV3-1 and TRBJ2-2, is DTAVSQTPKYLVTQMGNDKSIKCEQNLGHDTMYWYKQDSKKFLKIMFSYNNKELIINETVPNRFSPKSPDKAHLNLHINSLELGDSAVYFCASSLETVNTGELFFGEGSRLTVL.

This clonotype was seen a few times. This clone may be a read error of a much larger clone one base away. J is TRBJ2-1 and V is TRBV3-1; D uncertain. CDR3 size: 15 residues. Per germline, CDR1 LGHDT and CDR2 YNNKEL (reference sequence). The CDR3 loop is CASSQDVTSYNEQSF. The CDR3 DNA follows: TGTGCCAGCAGCCAAGATGTCACTTCATACAATGAGCAGTCCTTC.

As for this clonotype: A single base separates this from a much larger clone, so it may be a read error. The chain combines TRBV7-2 with TRBJ2-2; TRBD2 agrees at 9 bases. V dropped 5 bases and J dropped 6; count of bases not matched to a gene: 7. The CDR3 runs 15 residues. From germline, CDR1 is SGHTA and CDR2 FQGNSA. The CDR3, as DNA: TGTGCCAGCAGCGAGATTAGCGGGAGTTCCGGGGAGCTGTTTTTT. Its protein product is CASSEISGSSGELFF.

In regard to this clonotype: This may arise from a read error, as a much more abundant clone is one base away. The chain recombines TRBV4-1 with TRBJ2-2; a weak D match, TRBD1 (6 bases). Germline V gene sequence: CDR1 MGHRA, CDR2 YSYEKL. There are 16 residues in the CDR3. The V and J ends lost 1 base and 2 bases respectively, with 11 bases between them. Here the CDR3 reads CASSQVAGTNTGELFF. In nucleotides, the CDR3 is TGCGCCAGCAGCCAAGTCGCCGGGACAAACACCGGGGAGCTGTTTTTT.

This clonotype was picked up many times. The gene calls are TRBV12-3 or TRBV12-4 and TRBJ1-5; tentative D call: TRBD1 (6 bases). Between the trimmed V and J ends, which lost 7 bases and 0 bases, there was a span of 13 bases. The CDR3 has 15 amino acids. The CDR3: CASTDRTNSNQPQHF. CDR3 nucleotide sequence: TGTGCCAGCACCGACAGGACGAATAGCAATCAGCCCCAGCATTTT.

This clonotype has ten or more counts. In nucleotides, the CDR3 is TGCAGTGCTAGAGTAAGTCGCGGGAGGACTACCTACAATGAGCAGTTCTTC. Encoded protein: CSARVSRGRTTYNEQFF. V and J are TRBV20-1 and TRBJ2-1; 8 bases map to TRBD2. Germline CDR1 DFQATT, CDR2 SNEGSKA (reference sequence). Trimming took 1 base from V and 2 from J; bases not matched to a gene: 10. The CDR3 is 17 amino acids.

This clonotype has a handful of counts. One base away lies a much larger clone, so this may be a sequencing read error. Without the conserved terminal phenylalanine or tryptophan, this CDR3 likely stems from a read error. V usage is TRBV12-3 or TRBV12-4 and J usage is TRBJ2-5; the D is unclear. This CDR3 has 14 residues. The V gene lost 2 bases and the J gene lost 0 bases, with 7 bases spanning the gap. CDR3 in amino acids: CASSLTRYQETQYS. The DNA of the CDR3 is TGTGCCAGCAGTTTAACACGTTACCAAGAGACCCAGTACTCC.

In this sample, this clonotype turned up many times. Here the CDR3 DNA reads TGTGCCAGCAGCTTTTCAGCGGGAGGATCCGAGCAGTACTTC. Protein sequence: CASSFSAGGSEQYF. This sequence joins TRBV11-1 and TRBJ2-7, with 9 bases aligning to TRBD2. The V gene end was trimmed by 3 bases and the J gene end by 6 bases; junction bases not matched to a gene: 6. The CDR3 totals 14 residues. Germline V CDR1 and CDR2: SGHAT, FQDESV (reference sequence).

This clonotype was counted at least ten times. The CDR3 region is CASSFDRGNIQYF. In nucleotides, the CDR3 is TGCGCCAGCAGCTTTGACAGGGGCAACATTCAGTACTTC. The chain recombines TRBV5-1 with TRBJ2-4; 8 nucleotides agree with TRBD1. This CDR3 comprises 13 residues. Germline lookup yields CDR1 SGHRS and CDR2 YFSETQ. Trimming cost V 2 bases and J 7 bases; bases outside gene matches: 2.

This clonotype has a count of ten or more. The rearrangement links TRBV7-2 to TRBJ2-5, with a weak D call TRBD2 (6 bases). The V and J ends lost 5 bases and 3 bases respectively, with 16 bases between them. This CDR3 comprises 15 residues. The germline V gene has CDR1 SGHTA and CDR2 FQGNSA. In nucleotides, the CDR3 is TGTGCCAGCAGCGCGGAGGGCAGGGCCAAAGAGACCCAGTACTTC. Its protein is CASSAEGRAKETQYF. Combining the CDR3 with reference TRBV7-2 and TRBJ2-5 gives the whole variable domain GAGVSQSPSNKVTEKGKDVELRCDPISGHTALYWYRQSLGQGLEFLIYFQGNSAPDKSGLPSDRFSAERTGGSVSTLTIQRTQQEDSAVYLCASSAEGRAKETQYFGPGTRLLVL.

The chain carries TRBV6-2 or TRBV6-3 and TRBJ2-2; D gene ambiguous. Trimming removed 8 bases at V and 2 bases at J, with 6 bases between. The CDR3 has 12 amino acids. Germline CDR1 and CDR2: MNHEY and SVGEGT. The DNA of the CDR3 is TGTGCCAGCCTCCGAAACACCGGGGAGCTGTTTTTT. Its protein is CASLRNTGELFF.

There are many counts of this clonotype. V usage is TRBV29-1 and J usage is TRBJ2-2; 8 bases match TRBD1. Germline trimming cut 7 bases from V and 4 bases from J; bases unmatched to any gene: 8. Germline assignment: CDR1 SQVTM and CDR2 ANQGSEA. The CDR3 runs 14 residues. The CDR3 sequence: CSAGRGRGTGELFF. The CDR3 DNA reads TGCAGCGCGGGCAGGGGGCGCGGCACCGGGGAGCTGTTTTTT.

This clonotype was picked up many times. V and J are TRBV30 and TRBJ2-7; 7 bases agree with TRBD2. CDR3 length equals 14 residues. The ends lost 5 bases at V and 4 bases at J; junction bases unmatched: 11. Germline CDR1 and CDR2: GTSNPN and SVGIG (reference sequence). The CDR3 DNA reads as TGTGCCTGGGGCATAGGGGCGGGAGTTTACGAGCAGTACTTC. Its translation: CAWGIGAGVYEQYF.

This chain uses TRBV9 with TRBJ2-3; tentative D call: TRBD2 (6 bases). CDR1 SGDLS and CDR2 YYNGEE come from the germline V gene. The CDR3 totals 16 residues. The V gene lost 4 bases and the J gene lost 0 bases, with 15 bases spanning the gap. CDR3 residues: CASSPRGGRSTDTQYF. The CDR3 region has the DNA TGTGCCAGCAGCCCCCGGGGAGGTCGTAGCACAGATACGCAGTATTTT.

A remark on this clonotype: This could be a read error, since a much larger clone is one nucleotide away. This chain joins TRBV6-5 and TRBJ1-1, with 7 bases lining up with TRBD1. The CDR3 covers 13 residues. Germline V CDR1 and CDR2: MNHEY, SVGAGI. This chain's CDR3 is CAGSNRQGGEAFF. CDR3 sequence (DNA): TGTGCCGGCAGTAACCGACAGGGCGGTGAAGCTTTCTTT.

Ten or more counts support this clonotype. The chain uses TRBV7-9 and TRBJ2-7; the match to TRBD2 covers 7 bases. CDR3 length: 13 amino acids. Germline lookup yields CDR1 SEHNR and CDR2 FQNEAQ (reference sequence). The V and J ends lost 7 bases and 5 bases, in that order; junction bases with no gene match: 8. The CDR3 nucleotides are TGTGCCAGCACGGGGGGAGGGAAGGACGAGCAGTACTTC. This sequence encodes CASTGGGKDEQYF.

This clonotype was recorded many times. The chain recombines TRBV20-1 with TRBJ2-5, with 8 bases identical to TRBD2. Trimming cost V 6 bases and J 0 bases; bases outside gene matches: 9. This CDR3 comprises 15 residues. Germline CDR1 and CDR2: DFQATT and SNEGSKA (reference sequence). CDR3 nucleotide sequence: TGCAGTGCGTGGAGGCTAGCGGGCCACCAAGAGACCCAGTACTTC. Encoded protein: CSAWRLAGHQETQYF.

This clonotype was counted ten times or more. V gene TRBV12-3 or TRBV12-4 combines with J gene TRBJ2-2, with TRBD1 as a possible D gene (6 bases). CDR3 length: 17 amino acids. The V gene lost 3 bases and the J gene lost 4 bases, with 18 bases spanning the gap. The CDR3 coding sequence is TGTGCCAGCAGTTTCCAGGGGCGAATCGTGGGCACCGGGGAGCTGTTTTTT. As protein: CASSFQGRIVGTGELFF.

There are many counts of this clonotype. This chain joins TRBV5-1 and TRBJ1-1, with 8 bases that match TRBD1. V lost 0 bases, J lost 10 bases, and 8 bases stayed unmatched. The CDR3 is 14 amino acids. In germline, CDR1 is SGHRS, CDR2 YFSETQ. Here the CDR3 reads CASSLGTGSGGAFF. The CDR3 DNA follows: TGCGCCAGCAGCTTGGGGACAGGGTCAGGTGGAGCTTTCTTT.

On this clonotype itself: This may come from a read error, since a much larger clone is one base off. The rearrangement joins TRBV7-3 to TRBJ2-6, with D tentatively TRBD1 (5 bases). This CDR3 region has 16 residues. The germline V gene encodes CDR1 SGHTA and CDR2 FQGTGA. The CDR3 sequence is CASSPRNYSGANVLAF. The CDR3 coding sequence is TGTGCCAGCAGCCCCCGCAACTACTCTGGGGCCAACGTCCTGGCTTTC.

There are many counts of this clonotype. The genes are TRBV7-8 and TRBJ1-2; TRBD1 matches at 8 bases. CDR1 is SGHVS and CDR2 is FQNEAQ in the germline V gene. The V gene end was trimmed by 1 base and the J gene end by 4 bases; junction bases not matched to a gene: 8. CDR3 size: 16 residues. This CDR3 is CASSLGQGAEPYGYTF. The CDR3 nucleotides read TGTGCCAGCAGCTTAGGTCAGGGGGCCGAACCCTATGGCTACACCTTC. Full variable domain (missing parts from reference TRBV7-8 and TRBJ1-2): GAGVSQSPRYKVAKRGQDVALRCDPISGHVSLFWYQQALGQGPEFLTYFQNEAQLDKSGLPSDRFFAERPEGSVSTLKIQRTQQEDSAVYLCASSLGQGAEPYGYTFGSGTRLTVV.

The sample holds a few counts of this clonotype. The rearrangement uses TRBV18 and TRBJ2-7, with D tentatively TRBD1 (6 bases). The germline CDR1 and CDR2 sequences are KGHSH and LQKENI. The CDR3 extends over 14 amino acids. Trimming took 6 bases from V and 2 from J, leaving 14 bases between them. The CDR3: CASSPGTSTYEQYF. DNA for the CDR3: TGTGCCAGCTCGCCCGGGACATCCACCTACGAGCAGTACTTC.

This clonotype showed up many times. This rearrangement joins TRBV28 to TRBJ2-1; D ambiguous. CDR3 length: 12 residues. V lost 4 bases and J lost 9, with 10 bases in between. Germline V gives CDR1 MDHEN, CDR2 SYDVKM. The CDR3 protein is CASSWALGEQFF. The CDR3 DNA sequence: TGTGCCAGCAGTTGGGCGCTGGGTGAGCAGTTCTTC.

This clonotype was seen at least ten times. J is TRBJ2-3 and V is TRBV27; 7 bases are shared with TRBD1. Germline V gene sequence: CDR1 MNHEY, CDR2 SMNVEV (reference sequence). This CDR3 comprises 14 residues. J gave up 1 base and V 3 bases, and 1 base lay outside the gene matches. The CDR3 is CASSFTGGTDTQYF. The CDR3 DNA sequence: TGTGCCAGCAGTTTCACAGGGGGCACAGATACGCAGTATTTT.

Relative to its sample, this clonotype is medium-sized. This rearrangement joins TRBV4-1 to TRBJ2-7; maybe TRBD2 (6 bases). The CDR3 is 13 amino acids. The germline V gene has CDR1 MGHRA and CDR2 YSYEKL. The V gene lost 3 bases and the J gene lost 7 bases, with 13 bases spanning the gap. CDR3 nucleotide sequence: TGCGCCAGCAGCCAGGGGACTGCAAGGGAGCAGTACTTC. Amino acid sequence: CASSQGTAREQYF.

The table lists this clonotype with many counts. This chain connects TRBV30 to TRBJ2-2; no firm D call. V lost 8 bases to trimming and J lost 5 bases, with 9 bases between them. The CDR3 covers 11 residues. CDR1 GTSNPN and CDR2 SVGIG come from the germline V gene (reference sequence). DNA of the CDR3: TGTGCCGGGTGGGCAACCGGGGAGCTGTTTTTT. Translating gives CAGWATGELFF. The full variable domain, its missing parts supplied by reference TRBV30 and TRBJ2-2, is SQTIHQWPATLVQPVGSPLSLECTVEGTSNPNLYWYRQAAGRGLQLLFYSVGIGQISSEVPQNLSASRPQDRQFILSSKKLLLSDSGFYLCAGWATGELFFGEGSRLTVL.